The rows below give T cell receptor beta chains drawn from one sample of a study of CD8 T cells in Susac syndrome. TCRdb reanalysed the immunoSEQ multiplex PCR reads using MiXCR and keeps one entry per CDR3 protein. Here the sample spans about 130,000 distinct CDR3 sequences, more than 90% being singletons. The sample comprised CD4+ T cells from PBMCs. The receptors derive from a human donor in good health. CDR3s include the opening cysteine and the closing phenylalanine or tryptophan. The order of the fields is J gene, clone size, V gene, D gene, CDR3 DNA, CDR3 protein. A D gene is named only where the DNA matches it firmly. Rows may omit the clone size; those that give it use once, few, many or a size class.

TRBJ2-3	NA	TRBV2	TRBD1	TGTGCCACCACGCGACAGGGGCCCAGCACAGATACGCAGTATTTT	CATTRQGPSTDTQYF
TRBJ2-2	NA	TRBV6-6	NA	TGTGCCAGCACCCGCATGGACGAGCTGTTTTTT	CASTRMDELFF
TRBJ1-3	NA	TRBV27	NA	TGTGCCAGCAGTTTTGGGAACACCATATATTTT	CASSFGNTIYF
TRBJ2-2	once	TRBV29-1	NA	TGCAGCGCCAGGGTCGGGGCTAACACCGGGGAGCTGTTTTTT	CSARVGANTGELFF
TRBJ2-3	NA	TRBV20-1	TRBD1	TGCAGTGCTAGAGGTTATCGGACAGGGAAGACAGATACGCAGTATTTT	CSARGYRTGKTDTQYF
TRBJ2-3	NA	TRBV5-1	TRBD2	TGCGCCAGCAGCCGTTTTTTTAGCGGGAGCGGCACAGATACGCAGTATTTT	CASSRFFSGSGTDTQYF
TRBJ2-1	NA	TRBV5-1	TRBD2	TGCGCCAGCAGCTTGTCGGGCGGGAGGACCTACAATGAGCAGTTCTTC	CASSLSGGRTYNEQFF
TRBJ1-5	NA	TRBV5-1	NA	TGCGCCAGCAGCCCGGGACTGCGGGCAGGGCCCCAGCATTTT	CASSPGLRAGPQHF
TRBJ2-4	NA	TRBV28	TRBD2	TGTGCCAGCAGTTTGGGGGGAGGGCCCAAAAACATTCAGTACTTC	CASSLGGGPKNIQYF
TRBJ2-1	once	TRBV12-3/TRBV12-4	NA	TGTGCCAGCAGTTTAGAACAGGGCCCCTGGAATGAGCAGTTCTTC	CASSLEQGPWNEQFF
TRBJ1-2	NA	TRBV12-3/TRBV12-4	NA	TGTGCCAGCAGTTTAGCGGGGCAGCCCTATGGCTACACCTTC	CASSLAGQPYGYTF
TRBJ2-1	NA	TRBV19	NA	TGTGCCAGTAGTTCCAGGCGGACTACCTACAATGAGCAGTTCTTC	CASSSRRTTYNEQFF
TRBJ2-1	NA	TRBV2	NA	TGTGCCAGCAGTGTATCCGGGGACAATGAGCAGTTCTTC	CASSVSGDNEQFF
TRBJ2-5	NA	TRBV29-1	NA	TGCAGCTTCCGACCCCAAGAGACCCAGTACTTC	CSFRPQETQYF
TRBJ2-7	NA	TRBV18	NA	TGTGCCAGCTCACGGACTTCAAGCTCCTACGAGCAGTACTTC	CASSRTSSSYEQYF
TRBJ2-7	NA	TRBV29-1	NA	TGCAGCGTGGCGGGGACACACTACGAGCAGTACTTC	CSVAGTHYEQYF
TRBJ2-4	NA	TRBV29-1	TRBD2	TGCAGCGTCCTCCGGGAGCGGGATCTAGCCAAAAACATTCAGTACTTC	CSVLRERDLAKNIQYF
TRBJ2-2	NA	TRBV29-1	NA	TGCAGCGTTGACTCGGGGGCGAGGGAGCTGTTTTTT	CSVDSGARELFF
TRBJ2-7	NA	TRBV3-1	NA	TGTGCCAGCAGCCAAGCGGGGGCGCGCTACGAGCAGTACTTC	CASSQAGARYEQYF
TRBJ1-5	NA	TRBV6-1	NA	TGTGCCAGCAGTGTAATGGCCCTTTCGGATCAGCCCCAGCATTTT	CASSVMALSDQPQHF
TRBJ2-3	NA	TRBV27	NA	TGTGCCAGCAGTTTAGATTCAGGTTTCCGCCAGGGCACAGATACGCAGTATTTT	CASSLDSGFRQGTDTQYF
TRBJ2-2	NA	TRBV7-2	TRBD2	TGTGCCAGCAGCTCCCCGACTAGCGGGAGGGCCCGGGAGCTGTTTTTT	CASSSPTSGRARELFF
TRBJ2-2	NA	TRBV2	TRBD2	TGTGCCAGCAGCCAGACAGGACTAGCGGCACTACCGAGCACCGGGGAGCTGTTTTTT	CASSQTGLAALPSTGELFF
TRBJ1-4	NA	TRBV5-1	NA	TGCGCCAGCAGCTGGGCCACCTCGGCAACTAATGAAAAACTGTTTTTT	CASSWATSATNEKLFF
TRBJ2-3	NA	TRBV20-1	TRBD1	TGCAGTGCTAGTGGTCAGGGGGGCACAGATACGCAGTATTTT	CSASGQGGTDTQYF
TRBJ2-3	NA	TRBV29-1	TRBD2	TGCAGCGTTAGGCTGGGGGGGACAGATACGCAGTATTTT	CSVRLGGTDTQYF
TRBJ2-1	once	TRBV5-1	NA	TGCGCCAGCAGCCCCACTGGGTGGGGCAATGAGCAGTTCTTC	CASSPTGWGNEQFF
TRBJ2-5	NA	TRBV6-5	TRBD1	TGTGCCAGCAGTGCACAAAGGACAGGGTGGGAGACCCAGTACTTC	CASSAQRTGWETQYF
TRBJ1-1	NA	TRBV6-1	NA	TGTGCCAGCAGCGCCCCCCCGTACACTGAAGCTTTCTTT	CASSAPPYTEAFF
TRBJ1-3	NA	TRBV6-1	TRBD1	TGTGCCAGCAGACCCCCGACAGGGAAGTCTGGAAACACCATATATTTT	CASRPPTGKSGNTIYF
TRBJ1-3	few	TRBV18	NA	TGTGCCAGCTCACCGCCCAACTCTGGAAACACCATATATTTT	CASSPPNSGNTIYF
TRBJ2-6	NA	TRBV3-1	NA	TGTGCCAGCAGCCCGATGATGTCGAGCTCTGGGGCCAACGTCCTGACTTTC	CASSPMMSSSGANVLTF
TRBJ2-7	NA	TRBV12-3/TRBV12-4	NA	TGTGCCAGCAGGGCCCAGGCGTCCGAGCAGTACTTC	CASRAQASEQYF
TRBJ2-3	NA	TRBV5-1	TRBD2	TGCGCCAGCAGCCTCCCGACTAGCCCAGATACGCAGTATTTT	CASSLPTSPDTQYF
TRBJ1-1	NA	TRBV28	NA	TGTGCCAGCAGTTTACGCGGCATGAACACTGAAGCTTTCTTT	CASSLRGMNTEAFF
TRBJ2-1	NA	TRBV5-1	TRBD2	TGCGCCAGCAGCTTGGGGACTAGCGGGGACCCAAATGAGCAGTTCTTC	CASSLGTSGDPNEQFF